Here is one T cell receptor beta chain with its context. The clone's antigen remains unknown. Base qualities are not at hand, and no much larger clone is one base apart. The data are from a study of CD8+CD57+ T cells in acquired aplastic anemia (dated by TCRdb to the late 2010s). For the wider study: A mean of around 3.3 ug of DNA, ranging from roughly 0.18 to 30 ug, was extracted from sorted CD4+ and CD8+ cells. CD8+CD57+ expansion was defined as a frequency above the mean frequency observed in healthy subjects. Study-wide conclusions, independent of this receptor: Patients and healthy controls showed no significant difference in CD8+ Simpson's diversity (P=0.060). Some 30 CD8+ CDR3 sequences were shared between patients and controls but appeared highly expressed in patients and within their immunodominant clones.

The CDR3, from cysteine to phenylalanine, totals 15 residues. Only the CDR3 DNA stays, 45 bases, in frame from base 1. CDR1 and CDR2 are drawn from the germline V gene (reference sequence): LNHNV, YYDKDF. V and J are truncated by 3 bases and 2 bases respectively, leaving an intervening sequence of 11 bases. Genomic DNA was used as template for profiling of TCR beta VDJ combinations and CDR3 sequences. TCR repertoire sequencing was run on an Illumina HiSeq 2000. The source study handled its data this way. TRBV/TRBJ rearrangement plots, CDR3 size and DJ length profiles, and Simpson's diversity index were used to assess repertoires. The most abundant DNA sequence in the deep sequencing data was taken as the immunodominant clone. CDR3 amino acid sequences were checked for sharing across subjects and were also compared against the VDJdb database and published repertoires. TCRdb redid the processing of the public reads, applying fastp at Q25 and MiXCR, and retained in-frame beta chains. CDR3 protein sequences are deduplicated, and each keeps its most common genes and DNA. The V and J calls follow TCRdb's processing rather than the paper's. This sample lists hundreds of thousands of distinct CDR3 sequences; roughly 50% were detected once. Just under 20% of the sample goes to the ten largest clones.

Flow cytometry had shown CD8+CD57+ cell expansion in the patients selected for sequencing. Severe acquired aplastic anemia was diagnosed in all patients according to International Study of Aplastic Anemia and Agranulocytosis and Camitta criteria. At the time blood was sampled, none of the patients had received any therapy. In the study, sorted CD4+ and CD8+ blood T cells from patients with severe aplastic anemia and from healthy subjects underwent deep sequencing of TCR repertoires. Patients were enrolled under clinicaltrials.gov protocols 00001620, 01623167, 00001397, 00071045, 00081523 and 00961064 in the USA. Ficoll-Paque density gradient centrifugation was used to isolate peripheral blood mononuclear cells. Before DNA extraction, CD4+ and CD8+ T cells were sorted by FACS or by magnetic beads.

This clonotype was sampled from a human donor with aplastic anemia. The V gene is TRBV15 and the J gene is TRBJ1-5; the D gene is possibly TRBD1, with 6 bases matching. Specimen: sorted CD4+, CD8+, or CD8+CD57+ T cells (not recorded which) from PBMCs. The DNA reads TGTGCCACCAGCAGGACAGGTTTGGGCAATCAGCCCCAGCATTTT. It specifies CATSRTGLGNQPQHF. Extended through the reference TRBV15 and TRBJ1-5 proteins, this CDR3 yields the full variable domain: DAMVIQNPRYQVTQFGKPVTLSCSQTLNHNVMYWYQQKSSQAPKLLFHYYDKDFNNEADTPDNFQSRRPNTSFCFLDIRSPGLGDTAMYLCATSRTGLGNQPQHFGDGTRLSIL.